What follows describes a single TCR beta chain. Deletions cut 0 bases from V and 7 bases from J, with 5 bases between. Germline CDR1 and CDR2: SGDLS and YYNGEE. The CDR3 extends over 13 amino acids. In the source study's methods: Using reference gene primer amplification, nucleated cell counts were estimated. This table comes from immunoSEQ multiplex PCR, and its TCRdb copy is limited to in-frame clones, with some not included. V, J and clone size reflect that table, while D and trimming were determined from the DNA. There are about 140,000 clones in the sample; around 85% occur only once, and around 2.9% lies in the top ten. The data are from a study of blood T cell repertoires in COVID-19. Study context: COVID-19 samples, acute and convalescent, were from the United States, Italy and Spain. Sample material is recorded as cDNA or gDNA derived from T cells, B-cell-depleted T cells, or PBMCs.

The chain combines TRBV9 with TRBJ1-6; D gene uncertain. Sequencing used peripheral blood. The sequence derives from a man in his fifties with acute or convalescent COVID-19. CDR3 sequence reads: CASSVGSNSPLHF. The CDR3 DNA follows: TGTGCCAGCAGCGTAGGTTCGAATTCACCCCTCCACTTT.